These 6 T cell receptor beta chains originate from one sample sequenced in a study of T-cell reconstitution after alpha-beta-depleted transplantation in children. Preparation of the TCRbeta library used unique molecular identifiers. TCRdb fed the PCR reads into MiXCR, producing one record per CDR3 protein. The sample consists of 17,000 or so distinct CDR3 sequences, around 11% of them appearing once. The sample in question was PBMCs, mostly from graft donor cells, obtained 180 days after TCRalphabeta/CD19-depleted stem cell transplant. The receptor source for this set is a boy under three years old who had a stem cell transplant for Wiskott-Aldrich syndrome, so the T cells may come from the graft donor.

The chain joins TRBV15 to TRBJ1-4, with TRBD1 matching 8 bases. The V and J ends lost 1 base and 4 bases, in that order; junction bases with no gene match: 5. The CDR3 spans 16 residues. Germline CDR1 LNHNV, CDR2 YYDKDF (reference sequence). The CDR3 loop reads CATSRAGQGFNEKLFF. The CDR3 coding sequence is TGTGCCACCAGCAGAGCTGGACAGGGATTTAATGAAAAACTGTTTTTT.

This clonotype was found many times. DNA of the CDR3: TGTGCCAGCAGCTTGGCAGGGACTTATGGCTACACCTTC. It is translated as CASSLAGTYGYTF. V usage is TRBV7-9 and J usage is TRBJ1-2; D is perhaps TRBD1 (5 bases). The V gene's germline CDR1 is SEHNR and CDR2 FQNEAQ (reference sequence). There are 13 residues in the CDR3. The V end lost 3 bases, the J end lost 5 bases, and 10 bases lay between the germline ends.

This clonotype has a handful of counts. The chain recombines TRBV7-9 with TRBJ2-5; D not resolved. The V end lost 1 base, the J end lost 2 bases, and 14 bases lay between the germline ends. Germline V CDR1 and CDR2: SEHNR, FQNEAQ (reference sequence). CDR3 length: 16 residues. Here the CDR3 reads CASSLEGGLPQETQYF. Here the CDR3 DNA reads TGTGCCAGCAGCTTAGAAGGTGGCCTACCGCAAGAGACCCAGTACTTC.

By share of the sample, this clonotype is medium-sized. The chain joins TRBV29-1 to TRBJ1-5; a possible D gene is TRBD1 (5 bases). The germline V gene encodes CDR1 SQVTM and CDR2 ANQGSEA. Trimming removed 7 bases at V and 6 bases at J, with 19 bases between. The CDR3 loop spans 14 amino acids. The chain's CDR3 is CSAAMGSGLQPQHF. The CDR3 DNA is TGCAGCGCCGCGATGGGGTCAGGGCTTCAGCCCCAGCATTTT.

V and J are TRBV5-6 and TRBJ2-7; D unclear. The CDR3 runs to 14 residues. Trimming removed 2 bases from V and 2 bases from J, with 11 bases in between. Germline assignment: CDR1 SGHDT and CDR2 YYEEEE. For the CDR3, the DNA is TGTGCCAGCAGCTTCGGACGGTTCCCCTACGAGCAGTACTTC. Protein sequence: CASSFGRFPYEQYF.

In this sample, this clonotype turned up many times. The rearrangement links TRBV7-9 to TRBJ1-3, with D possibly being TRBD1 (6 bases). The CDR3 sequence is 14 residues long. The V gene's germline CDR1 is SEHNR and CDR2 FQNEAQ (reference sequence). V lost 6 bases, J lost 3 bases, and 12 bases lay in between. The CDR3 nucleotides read TGTGCCAGCAGACAGGGAAGGTTTGGAAACACCATATATTTT. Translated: CASRQGRFGNTIYF.